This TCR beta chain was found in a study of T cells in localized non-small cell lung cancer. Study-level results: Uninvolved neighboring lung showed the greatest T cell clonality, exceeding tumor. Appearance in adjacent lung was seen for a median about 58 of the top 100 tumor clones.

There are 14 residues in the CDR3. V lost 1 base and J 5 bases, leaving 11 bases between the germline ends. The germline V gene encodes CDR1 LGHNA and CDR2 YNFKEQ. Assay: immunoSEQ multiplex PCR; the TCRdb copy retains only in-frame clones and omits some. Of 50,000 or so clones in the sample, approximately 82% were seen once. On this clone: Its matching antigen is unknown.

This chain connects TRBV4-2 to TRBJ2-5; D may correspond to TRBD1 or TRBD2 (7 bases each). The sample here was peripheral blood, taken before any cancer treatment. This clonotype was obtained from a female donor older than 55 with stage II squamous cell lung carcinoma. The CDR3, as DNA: TGTGCCAGCAGCCAAGGGGAGGGGGCCGAGACCCAGTACTTC. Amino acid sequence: CASSQGEGAETQYF.